A single sample gave rise to the 11 T cell receptor beta chains below, sequenced in a study of brain T cells in children with intractable seizures. Stated time point: blood from clinic visit 5 months post-surgery; TSC patient then seizure free. Repertoires were generated with immunoSEQ multiplex PCR, while TCRdb's copy carries only in-frame clones and drops some. The sample holds about 320,000 clones; approximately 93% are singletons and the top ten take under 7%. Material: peripheral blood, obtained 5 to 6 months after surgery. These receptors came from a boy younger than two with tuberous sclerosis and intractable seizures.

The chain links TRBV18 to TRBJ2-3; 7 bases are a match to TRBD2. Germline V lookup: CDR1 KGHSH, CDR2 LQKENI. Trimming removed 5 bases from V and 2 bases from J; junction bases left unmatched: 13. This CDR3 comprises 17 residues. CDR3 bases: TGTGCCAGCTCATCATTTCGGCTAGCGGTAAACACAGATACGCAGTATTTT. Translating gives CASSSFRLAVNTDTQYF.

About this clone itself: Within the sample, other DNA sequences also encode this same CDR3. The J gene is TRBJ1-1, the V gene TRBV11-3, with a weak D call TRBD1 (5 bases). Trimming removed 3 bases from V and 6 bases from J, with 11 bases in between. The germline gives CDR1 SGHNT, CDR2 YENEEA. The CDR3 sequence is 13 residues long. CDR3 bases: TGTGCCAGCAGCTTCGGGCAGGGCGCTGAAGCTTTCTTT. Amino acids: CASSFGQGAEAFF.

This chain connects TRBV15 to TRBJ2-5, with 7 positions matching TRBD2. Trimming at V came to 3 bases and at J to 0 bases, leaving 1 base not matched to a gene. The CDR3 runs to 14 residues. The germline CDR1 and CDR2 sequences are LNHNV and YYDKDF (reference sequence). Here the CDR3 reads CATSRGLNQETQYF. In DNA, the CDR3 is TGTGCCACCAGCAGGGGACTAAACCAAGAGACCCAGTACTTC. Full variable domain (missing parts from reference TRBV15 and TRBJ2-5): DAMVIQNPRYQVTQFGKPVTLSCSQTLNHNVMYWYQQKSSQAPKLLFHYYDKDFNNEADTPDNFQSRRPNTSFCFLDIRSPGLGDTAMYLCATSRGLNQETQYFGPGTRLLVL.

The chain has TRBV19 and TRBJ2-7, with TRBD1 matching 8 bases. This CDR3 contains 14 residues. Trimming cost V 8 bases and J 9 bases; bases outside gene matches: 15. The germline CDR1 and CDR2 sequences are LNHDA and SQIVND (reference sequence). The CDR3 sequence: CASGTGQDLMGQYF. CDR3 nucleotide sequence: TGTGCCAGTGGAACGGGACAGGACCTGATGGGGCAGTACTTC.

The V gene is TRBV19, the J gene TRBJ2-5, with TRBD1 identical over 7 bases. V shed 4 bases and J 2 bases; nucleotides not matched to a gene: 10. The CDR3 runs to 16 residues. Per germline, CDR1 LNHDA and CDR2 SQIVND (reference sequence). CDR3 bases: TGTGCCAGTAGTACTGTGCCGGGACAGCGACAAGAGACCCAGTACTTC. Its protein is CASSTVPGQRQETQYF.

This chain joins TRBV19 and TRBJ1-1, with D maybe TRBD1 (6 bases). The CDR3 length is 13 residues. Germline CDR1 reads LNHDA; CDR2 reads SQIVND (reference sequence). V dropped 7 bases and J dropped 1 base, with 10 bases sitting between them. This CDR3 reads CASTDRPNTEAFF. The CDR3 coding sequence is TGTGCCAGTACCGACAGGCCGAACACTGAAGCTTTCTTT. The full variable domain, completed using reference TRBV19 and TRBJ1-1, is DGGITQSPKYLFRKEGQNVTLSCEQNLNHDAMYWYRQDPGQGLRLIYYSQIVNDFQKGDIAEGYSVSREKKESFPLTVTSAQKNPTAFYLCASTDRPNTEAFFGQGTRLTVV.

The V call is TRBV6-5, the J call TRBJ2-7; the match to TRBD2 covers 9 bases. Germline values: CDR1 MNHEY, CDR2 SVGAGI. V was clipped by 7 bases and J by 2 bases; unmatched bases: 6. This CDR3 is built from 14 residues. CDR3 loop: CASTQTSGPYEQYF. CDR3 DNA: TGTGCCAGCACTCAGACTAGCGGACCCTACGAGCAGTACTTC.

The chain employs TRBV7-9 and TRBJ2-7; no definite D call. Trimming stripped 3 bases from V and 7 bases from J, with 13 bases between. The CDR3 spans 13 residues. Germline V gene lookup returns CDR1 SEHNR and CDR2 FQNEAQ (reference sequence). In DNA, the CDR3 is TGTGCCAGCAGCTTTGATTTTGCAGGAGAGCAGTACTTC. Translated: CASSFDFAGEQYF.

The chain carries TRBV6-4 and TRBJ1-3; no clear D gene. Trimming cost V 3 bases and J 0 bases, with 15 bases left between them. CDR3 size: 17 residues. Per germline, CDR1 MRHNA and CDR2 SNTAGT. The CDR3: CASSEFMRQNSGNTIYF. The CDR3 region has the DNA TGTGCCAGCAGTGAATTTATGCGGCAAAACTCTGGAAACACCATATATTTT.

The rearrangement joins TRBV24-1 to TRBJ1-1; D is undetermined. The CDR3 is made up of 11 amino acids. CDR1 and CDR2 (germline): KGHDR, SFDVKD. Trimming shortened V by 4 bases and J by 10 bases, and 9 bases separated the two germline ends. The DNA for the CDR3 is TGTGCCACCAGTGACTTGCGGAGAGCTTTCTTT. Translation gives CATSDLRRAFF.

The V and J genes are TRBV5-5 and TRBJ1-1; no firm D call. Germline assignment: CDR1 SGHKS and CDR2 YYEKEE (reference sequence). This CDR3 is 12 amino acids long. V shed 4 bases and J shed 5 bases, with 9 bases lying between them. CDR3 sequence reads: CASSPAETEAFF. The CDR3 DNA follows: TGTGCCAGCAGCCCCGCGGAGACTGAAGCTTTCTTT. The full variable domain, rest sourced from reference TRBV5-5 and TRBJ1-1, is DAGVTQSPTHLIKTRGQQVTLRCSPISGHKSVSWYQQVLGQGPQFIFQYYEKEERGRGNFPDRFSARQFPNYSSELNVNALLLGDSALYLCASSPAETEAFFGQGTRLTVV.